This entry lists 30 T cell receptor beta chains sequenced from one sample in a study of cytomegalovirus exposure and HLA in healthy donors. PCR primers comprised 60 Vbeta and 13 Jbeta primers. Profiled with immunoSEQ multiplex PCR; TCRdb holds only in-frame clones, not every one. The sample includes approximately 150,000 clones, 78% of them seen just once. Sequencing was done on a sample of PBMCs. The receptor source for this set is a female donor in good health and CMV-seronegative.

The chain employs TRBV7-6 and TRBJ2-6, with D possibly being TRBD1 (6 bases). The CDR3 consists of 15 residues. CDR1 and CDR2 (germline): SGHVS, FNYEAQ. The germline V and J ends were trimmed by 5 bases and 2 bases, with 10 bases remaining between them. CDR3 in DNA: TGTGCCAGCAGCCCGGACAGCCCTGGGGCCAACGTCCTGACTTTC. This translates into CASSPDSPGANVLTF.

This clone was seen just once. V and J are TRBV28 and TRBJ1-5, with a weak D call TRBD1 (6 bases). This CDR3 has 14 amino acids. V was shortened by 3 bases and J by 8 bases, with 14 bases between the two germline ends. Germline loops: CDR1 MDHEN, CDR2 SYDVKM. CDR3 sequence: CASSFYTGWEPQHF. As DNA, the CDR3 is TGTGCCAGCAGTTTTTATACAGGGTGGGAGCCCCAGCATTTT.

This clone was seen only a few times. The chain couples TRBV5-4 to TRBJ1-2; unclear D gene. The CDR3 loop spans 13 amino acids. Trimming cost V 3 bases and J 7 bases, with 13 bases left between them. In germline, CDR1 is SGHNT, CDR2 YYREEE (reference sequence). CDR3 in amino acids: CASSSPGYGGYTF. CDR3 DNA: TGTGCCAGCAGCTCGCCCGGGTACGGTGGCTACACCTTC.

The chain combines TRBV28 with TRBJ2-1, with 11 bases fitting TRBD2. This CDR3 comprises 19 residues. Germline trimming cut 4 bases from V and 0 bases from J; bases unmatched to any gene: 11. Germline V gene sequence: CDR1 MDHEN, CDR2 SYDVKM. CDR3 sequence reads: CASSSHASGGLSSYNEQFF. CDR3 DNA sequence: TGTGCCAGCAGTTCCCACGCTAGCGGGGGGCTCAGCTCCTACAATGAGCAGTTCTTC.

This clone was found once. Here the CDR3 reads CASSRAGGRDTQYF. CDR3 bases: TGCGCCAGCAGCCGGGCTGGGGGGAGAGATACGCAGTATTTT. The chain joins TRBV5-1 to TRBJ2-3, with D maybe TRBD2 (6 bases). CDR1 is SGHRS and CDR2 is YFSETQ in the germline V gene. The V end was cut by 4 bases, the J end by 5 bases, with 14 bases between. This CDR3 region has 14 residues. The full variable domain, with the rest looked up from reference TRBV5-1 and TRBJ2-3, is KAGVTQTPRYLIKTRGQQVTLSCSPISGHRSVSWYQQTPGQGLQFLFEYFSETQRNKGNFPGRFSGRQFSNSRSEMNVSTLELGDSALYLCASSRAGGRDTQYFGPGTRLTVL.

The gene calls are TRBV5-1 and TRBJ2-5; TRBD2 matches 10 bases. With 5 bases clipped from V and 1 base from J, the junction kept 11 bases outside the gene matches. The CDR3 is 17 residues long. Germline-derived CDR1 and CDR2 are SGHRS and YFSETQ. CDR3 in amino acids: CASSRRPLAGLQETQYF. The DNA of the CDR3 is TGCGCCAGCAGTCGGCGACCACTAGCGGGGCTCCAAGAGACCCAGTACTTC.

The chain is built from TRBV4-3 and TRBJ2-7, with D uncertain. Trimming stripped 1 base from V and 1 base from J, with 11 bases between. The CDR3 is 15 amino acids. Germline CDR1 and CDR2: LGHNA and YSLEER. The CDR3: CASSQAPTSSYEQYF. Written as DNA, the CDR3 is TGCGCCAGCAGCCAAGCTCCAACAAGTTCCTACGAGCAGTACTTC.

The genes are TRBV7-2 and TRBJ2-5; 13 positions match TRBD2. Germline CDR1 and CDR2: SGHTA and FQGNSA. The CDR3 is 15 amino acids. Losses at the gene ends were 5 bases for V and 5 bases for J; bases not matched to a gene: 5. The CDR3 reads CASSRTSGGGETQYF. The CDR3 region has the DNA TGTGCCAGCAGCCGGACTAGCGGGGGCGGTGAGACCCAGTACTTC.

This clone was detected a few times. The rearrangement links TRBV28 to TRBJ2-1, with 11 bases fitting TRBD1. Germline-derived CDR1 and CDR2 are MDHEN and SYDVKM. V was clipped by 4 bases and J by 15 bases; unmatched bases: 8. CDR3 length: 13 amino acids. In DNA, the CDR3 is TGTGCCAGCAGTTCGGACCGGGACAGGGGGGTGTTCTTC. This gives the protein CASSSDRDRGVFF.

The rearrangement links TRBV5-1 to TRBJ2-5, with 7 bases identical to TRBD2. The CDR3 is 15 amino acids. Per the germline V gene, CDR1 is SGHRS and CDR2 is YFSETQ. V was pared by 3 bases and J by 1 base, with 6 bases of the junction left unmatched. The CDR3 DNA is TGCGCCAGCAGCTCCCTAGCGGAAGCCCAAGAGACCCAGTACTTC. Its translation is CASSSLAEAQETQYF. The full variable domain, rest sourced from reference TRBV5-1 and TRBJ2-5, is KAGVTQTPRYLIKTRGQQVTLSCSPISGHRSVSWYQQTPGQGLQFLFEYFSETQRNKGNFPGRFSGRQFSNSRSEMNVSTLELGDSALYLCASSSLAEAQETQYFGPGTRLLVL.

The chain is built from TRBV5-4 and TRBJ1-3; possibly TRBD1 for D (5 bases). CDR3 size: 13 residues. V lost 4 bases, J lost 2 bases, and 7 bases lay in between. Germline CDR1 SGHNT, CDR2 YYREEE (reference sequence). CDR3 region: CASSQGAGNTIYF. CDR3 nucleotide sequence: TGTGCCAGCAGCCAGGGCGCTGGAAACACCATATATTTT. The complete variable domain, with remaining parts taken from reference TRBV5-4 and TRBJ1-3, reads ETGVTQSPTHLIKTRGQQVTLRCSSQSGHNTVSWYQQALGQGPQFIFQYYREEENGRGNFPPRFSGLQFPNYSSELNVNALELDDSALYLCASSQGAGNTIYFGEGSWLTVV.

V and J are TRBV18 and TRBJ1-1; no clear D gene. Germline V lookup: CDR1 KGHSH, CDR2 LQKENI. This CDR3 contains 16 residues. V shed 2 bases and J shed 3 bases, with 16 bases lying between them. This CDR3 is CASSPLSSARDTEAFF. DNA of the CDR3: TGTGCCAGCTCACCATTATCCTCGGCGCGGGACACTGAAGCTTTCTTT.

This chain links TRBV19 with TRBJ2-7; D is possibly TRBD1 (5 bases). The CDR3 totals 15 residues. The V gene lost 5 bases and the J gene lost 3 bases, with 17 bases spanning the gap. Looked up from germline, CDR1 is LNHDA and CDR2 is SQIVND (reference sequence). The CDR3 bases are TGTGCCAGTAGTCCCCCTCCTGGACAACTCTACGAGCAGTACTTC. Translation gives CASSPPPGQLYEQYF.

V and J are TRBV10-3 and TRBJ2-7, with 11 bases fitting TRBD1. Trimming at V came to 4 bases and at J to 5 bases, leaving 4 bases not matched to a gene. This CDR3 has 14 residues. CDR1 is ENHRY, CDR2 SYGVKD, per germline. CDR3 amino acids: CAISGGQGVDEQYF. The CDR3 nucleotides are TGTGCCATCAGTGGGGGACAGGGGGTCGACGAGCAGTACTTC.

This chain uses TRBV5-1 with TRBJ2-7; TRBD2 agrees at 7 bases. V gave up 1 base and J gave up 3 bases; unmatched junction bases: 16. Per the germline V gene, CDR1 is SGHRS and CDR2 is YFSETQ. The CDR3 contains 18 residues. This CDR3 is CASSLPASGPKTGYEQYF. CDR3 in DNA: TGCGCCAGCAGCTTGCCGGCTAGCGGTCCAAAAACGGGCTACGAGCAGTACTTC.

The chain carries TRBV27 and TRBJ1-1, with 7 positions matching TRBD1. Trimming took 7 bases from V and 0 from J; bases not matched to a gene: 11. The CDR3 has 16 residues. Germline loops: CDR1 MNHEY, CDR2 SMNVEV (reference sequence). DNA for the CDR3: TGTGCCAGCAACCACAGGGGCGCTCACATGAACACTGAAGCTTTCTTT. This encodes CASNHRGAHMNTEAFF.

Details on this clone: Germline is not matched at one junction end, which may reflect a read error. The J gene is TRBJ1-2, the V gene TRBV6-1; tentative D call: TRBD1 (5 bases). The V gene's germline CDR1 is MNHNS and CDR2 SASEGT. This CDR3 is 15 amino acids long. CDR3 loop: CASSEGLGLNYGYPF. The CDR3 DNA reads as TGTGCCAGCAGTGAAGGTCTGGGACTTAACTATGGCTACCCCTTC.

This chain uses TRBV28 with TRBJ2-7; D is perhaps TRBD1 (6 bases). CDR1 and CDR2 (germline): MDHEN, SYDVKM. V shed 5 bases and J shed 5 bases, with 19 bases lying between them. The CDR3 runs to 15 residues. For the CDR3, the DNA is TGTGCCAGCAGTCCCGCCGGGACACTCGAGGACGAGCAGTACTTC. This translates into CASSPAGTLEDEQYF.

The chain recombines TRBV30 with TRBJ2-5, with TRBD1 identical over 9 bases. Matching the DNA end better, TRBJ2-7 makes the J call doubtful. Germline CDR1 and CDR2: GTSNPN and SVGIG (reference sequence). This CDR3 has 14 amino acids. The CDR3 protein is CAWSVGTGLYEQYF. As DNA, the CDR3 is TGTGCCTGGAGTGTCGGGACAGGGCTCTACGAGCAGTACTTC.

The genes are TRBV30 and TRBJ2-1; TRBD2 agrees at 13 bases. The V gene end was trimmed by 0 bases and the J gene end by 13 bases; junction bases not matched to a gene: 6. The CDR3 consists of 14 residues. CDR1 and CDR2 from the germline V gene are GTSNPN and SVGIG (reference sequence). The CDR3 nucleotides are TGTGCCTGGAGTGTACTAGCGGGAGGGGGGGTCCAGTTCTTC. Protein product: CAWSVLAGGGVQFF.

This sequence joins TRBV5-4 and TRBJ1-2; unclear D gene. Trimming removed 3 bases at V and 4 bases at J, with 19 bases between. The CDR3 runs 16 residues. Germline assignment: CDR1 SGHNT and CDR2 YYREEE (reference sequence). The CDR3 spells CASSSAKMTISYGYTF. CDR3 coding DNA: TGTGCCAGCAGCTCCGCGAAGATGACAATTTCCTATGGCTACACCTTC.

J is TRBJ1-1 and V is TRBV6-1; no reliable D call. Trimming removed 6 bases at V and 3 bases at J, with 17 bases between. The CDR3 loop spans 15 amino acids. CDR1 and CDR2 (germline): MNHNS, SASEGT. This CDR3 is CASRRDHRRDTEAFF. The CDR3 DNA is TGTGCCAGCAGGAGAGACCATCGGAGGGACACTGAAGCTTTCTTT.

This chain connects TRBV6-5 to TRBJ2-7, with 8 nucleotides matching TRBD2. CDR3 length: 16 residues. V lost 4 bases and J lost 2; bases outside the gene matches: 10. Germline CDR1 reads MNHEY; CDR2 reads SVGAGI. The CDR3 protein is CASSSNRASGPYEQYF. Here the CDR3 DNA reads TGTGCCAGCAGTTCAAACCGGGCTAGCGGGCCCTACGAGCAGTACTTC.

CDR3 DNA: TGTGCCAGCAGTCCACTCTCTAGCGGGGGGATCACAGATACGCAGTATTTT. Its protein product is CASSPLSSGGITDTQYF. The genes are TRBV27 and TRBJ2-3, with 11 bases aligning to TRBD2. Germline V gene sequence: CDR1 MNHEY, CDR2 SMNVEV (reference sequence). The CDR3 contains 17 residues. V shed 5 bases and J 2 bases; nucleotides not matched to a gene: 9.

The genes are TRBV5-4 and TRBJ2-3; 10 bases align to TRBD2. The CDR3 has 15 amino acids. With 2 bases clipped from V and 5 bases from J, the junction kept 5 bases outside the gene matches. Germline V lookup: CDR1 SGHNT, CDR2 YYREEE (reference sequence). The DNA for the CDR3 is TGTGCCAGCAGCTTTGGCAGCGGGGGGGGAGATACGCAGTATTTT. Translated: CASSFGSGGGDTQYF.

V is TRBV28 and J is TRBJ1-1, with D possibly TRBD1 on 5 matching bases. The CDR3 has 17 residues. The germline V gene has CDR1 MDHEN and CDR2 SYDVKM. V lost 6 bases and J 1 base, leaving 21 bases between the germline ends. CDR3 sequence: CASRTRFGGRTNTEAFF. The CDR3 coding sequence is TGTGCCAGCAGGACACGATTCGGGGGACGGACGAACACTGAAGCTTTCTTT.

The chain recombines TRBV6-1 with TRBJ2-5; a possible D gene is TRBD2 (6 bases). Germline lookup yields CDR1 MNHNS and CDR2 SASEGT. V was trimmed by 7 bases and J by 5 bases, leaving 14 bases between them. CDR3 size: 13 residues. CDR3 loop: CASIPASAETQYF. The CDR3 coding sequence is TGTGCCAGCATCCCGGCTAGCGCGGAGACCCAGTACTTC.

This chain joins TRBV7-2 and TRBJ1-2, with TRBD1 matching over 8 bases. Germline CDR1 SGHTA, CDR2 FQGNSA. V shed 5 bases, J shed 6 bases, and the junction held 5 bases outside the gene matches. This CDR3 has 13 amino acids. CDR3 amino acids: CASSRSGGNGYTF. In DNA, the CDR3 is TGTGCCAGCAGCCGGTCAGGGGGCAATGGCTACACCTTC.

The chain couples TRBV5-4 to TRBJ2-7, with 9 positions matching TRBD2. The germline V gene encodes CDR1 SGHNT and CDR2 YYREEE (reference sequence). Trimming removed 1 base from V and 0 bases from J; junction bases left unmatched: 5. The CDR3 is made up of 16 amino acids. The CDR3 DNA reads as TGTGCCAGCAGCTTGTTGTCTAGCGGGGCCTCCTACGAGCAGTACTTC. The encoded protein is CASSLLSSGASYEQYF.

The chain combines TRBV13 with TRBJ2-3, with D perhaps matching TRBD2 (6 bases). CDR3 length equals 14 residues. V was pared by 3 bases and J by 9 bases, with 16 bases between. Germline lookup yields CDR1 PRHDT and CDR2 FYEKMQ (reference sequence). In DNA, the CDR3 is TGTGCCAGCAGCTTGGGCTCCCGGGGGACCACGCAGTATTTT. Its protein is CASSLGSRGTTQYF.